This is a list of T cell receptor beta chains from one sample in a study of early T cells in non-severe SARS-CoV-2 infection. TCRdb fed the 5' RACE reads into MiXCR, producing one record per CDR3 protein. The table has around 92,000 distinct CDR3 sequences, 11% seen once. Sample: whole blood. The receptors here all came from an adult who was a healthcare worker with PCR-confirmed SARS-CoV-2 infection or an uninfected control (not recorded which). Each CDR3 is given with its conserved first and last residue. The D gene is left open where the match is weak. Not every row has a clone size; where given, it reads once, few, many or a size class.

V gene	D gene	clone size	J gene	CDR3 protein	CDR3 DNA
TRBV27	TRBD1	few	TRBJ2-1	CASSGTGSSYNEQFF	TGTGCCAGCAGTGGGACAGGGAGCTCCTACAATGAGCAGTTCTTC
TRBV11-2	TRBD1	few	TRBJ2-2	CASSIRTGGPADTGELFF	TGTGCCAGCAGCATCCGGACAGGGGGCCCAGCGGACACCGGGGAGCTGTTTTTT
TRBV2	.	many	TRBJ2-1	CASKNDRGRNNEQFF	TGTGCCAGCAAGAACGATCGTGGTCGTAACAATGAGCAGTTCTTC
TRBV21-1	.	few	TRBJ2-7	CAITQEGRASYEQYF	TGTGCCATCACTCAGGAAGGGCGGGCCTCCTACGAGCAGTACTTC
TRBV27	.	.	TRBJ1-5	CASSPHVPVLNQPQHF	TGTGCCAGCAGTCCGCACGTACCTGTCCTTAATCAGCCCCAGCATTTT
TRBV18	.	many	TRBJ2-1	CASSPGSGSVGEQFF	TGTGCCAGCTCACCAGGGTCGGGGTCCGTCGGTGAGCAGTTCTTC
TRBV4-2	.	many	TRBJ1-4	CASSAWEKLFF	TGTGCCAGCAGCGCATGGGAAAAACTGTTTTTT
TRBV4-2	TRBD1	few	TRBJ1-6	CASSMTGTNSPLHF	TGTGCCAGCAGCATGACAGGGACTAATTCACCCCTCCACTTT
TRBV7-6	.	.	TRBJ1-1	CASSSFSTAYTEAFF	TGTGCCAGCAGCTCCTTCTCTACAGCGTACACTGAAGCTTTCTTT
TRBV2	.	.	TRBJ2-2	CASSSGTRGFGELFF	TGTGCCAGCAGTAGTGGTACCAGGGGTTTCGGGGAGCTGTTTTTT
TRBV7-2	.	many	TRBJ1-1	CASSSPAGAHTEAFF	TGTGCCAGCAGCTCACCGGCGGGGGCACACACTGAAGCTTTCTTT
TRBV6-5	TRBD1	.	TRBJ2-7	CASSYRDRGYEQYF	TGTGCCAGCAGTTACCGGGACAGAGGCTACGAGCAGTACTTC
TRBV27	.	.	TRBJ2-5	CASGGLGGYQETQYF	TGTGCCAGCGGGGGGCTGGGGGGGTACCAAGAGACCCAGTACTTC
TRBV5-1	.	.	TRBJ2-2	CASRSAEINTGELFF	TGCGCCAGCAGGTCAGCGGAAATTAACACCGGGGAGCTGTTTTTT
TRBV10-1	.	few	TRBJ1-6	CASIPDWDSPLHF	TGCGCCAGCATACCGGACTGGGATTCACCCCTCCACTTT
TRBV29-1	TRBD1	few	TRBJ2-1	CSVDGQVYEQFF	TGCAGCGTTGACGGACAGGTCTATGAGCAGTTCTTC
TRBV20-1	.	.	TRBJ1-1	CSALPTATEAFF	TGCAGTGCCCTCCCTACAGCCACTGAAGCTTTCTTT
TRBV18	TRBD2	many	TRBJ2-3	CASSPVAGSTDTQYF	TGTGCCAGCTCACCCGTAGCGGGGAGCACAGATACGCAGTATTTT
TRBV7-2	.	many	TRBJ2-7	CASTTPGYEQYF	TGTGCCAGCACCACCCCGGGGTACGAGCAGTACTTC
TRBV28	.	few	TRBJ2-4	CASSLISAARDIQYF	TGTGCCAGCAGTTTAATCTCGGCAGCTAGGGACATTCAGTACTTC